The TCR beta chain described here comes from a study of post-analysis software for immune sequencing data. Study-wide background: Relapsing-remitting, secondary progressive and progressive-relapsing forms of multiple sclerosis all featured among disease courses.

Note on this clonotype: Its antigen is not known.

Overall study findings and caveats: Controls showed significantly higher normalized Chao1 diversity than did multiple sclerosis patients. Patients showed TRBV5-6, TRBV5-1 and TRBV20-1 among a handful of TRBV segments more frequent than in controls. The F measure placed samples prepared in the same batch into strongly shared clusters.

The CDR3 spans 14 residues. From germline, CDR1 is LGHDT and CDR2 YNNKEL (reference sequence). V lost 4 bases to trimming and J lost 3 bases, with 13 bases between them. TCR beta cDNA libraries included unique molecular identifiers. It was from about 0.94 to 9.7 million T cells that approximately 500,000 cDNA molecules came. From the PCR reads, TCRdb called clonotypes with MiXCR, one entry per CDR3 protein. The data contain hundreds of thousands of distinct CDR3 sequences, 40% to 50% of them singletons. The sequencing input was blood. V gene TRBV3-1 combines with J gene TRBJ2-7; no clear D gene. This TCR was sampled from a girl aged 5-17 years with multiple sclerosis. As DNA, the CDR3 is TGTGCCAGCAGCCTTGGGAACAGATACTACGAGCAGTACTTC. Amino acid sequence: CASSLGNRYYEQYF.